This entry concerns a single T cell receptor (beta chain). Its antigen is unknown. Within one base of it there is no much larger clone, and no base qualities were kept. This entry is derived from a study of blood T cell repertoires in COVID-19 (dated by TCRdb to 2018 to 2020). About the study as a whole: Samples covering the acute and convalescent phases of COVID-19 were provided by collaborators in the United States, Italy and Spain. The dataset comprised deeply sampled blood TCRbeta repertoires from subjects exposed to, actively infected with, or recovered from COVID-19. The repertoires were made available in a free public database intended to serve as a resource for research on the immune response to SARS-CoV-2. Sample metadata almost always included a de-identified subject ID, COVID-19 status, age in years and sex. The prospective study material was composed of cDNA or gDNA derived from T cells, B-cell-depleted T cells, or PBMCs. Samples came from the ongoing ImmuneRACE study (first 160 participants) plus 1,254 subjects from 6 global collaborators. Where available, HLA class I and class II types were taken from metadata supplied by the sample provider and were not determined by assay-based typing. The paper's findings and limits, for the study overall: The amount of clinical and demographic metadata varied by source and participant and was provided uncurated.

Participants in the prospective study were enrolled through a virtual design, were aged roughly 18 to 100 years, and lived in fewer than 30 United States geographic areas. In the prospective study, participants were assigned to cohorts based on the clinical history participants reported in a screening survey and a study questionnaire. ImmuneRACE Cohort 3 recovered participants were defined by two consecutive negative NP/OP PCR tests, healthcare professional clearance, or symptom resolution. In the prospective study, mobile phlebotomists collected whole blood, serum and a nasopharyngeal or oropharyngeal swab from each participant. Prospective study participants could optionally give additional blood draws and questionnaires over an approximately two-month period. Prospective study blood samples were shipped either frozen or at room temperature before DNA extraction. The immunoSEQ Assay, a bias-controlled multiplex PCR, was used to amplify TCRbeta CDR3 regions from genomic DNA. Turning to the authors' computational methods: Nucleated cell counts per sample were estimated from amplification of reference gene primers within the assay. To quantify the absolute abundance of each unique TCRbeta CDR3 rearrangement, sequence reads were collapsed and filtered. For each sample, productive Simpson clonality was calculated as the square root of Simpson's diversity index over productive rearrangements. The table was pulled from immuneACCESS by TCRdb, which kept in-frame rearrangements only. Such tables lose some clones; where checked, under half of the loss comes from unresolved V genes, and the rest has no known cause. The D gene and trimming were derived from the DNA, and the V and J assignments and clone size from that table. For this sample the table gives over 250,000 clones, of which approximately 85% were detected only once. The ten largest clones take up around 0.92% of the sample.

The specimen sequenced was PBMCs or T cells enriched from blood (not recorded which). This TCR came from a woman in her 30s who had recovered from COVID-19.

The CDR3 corresponds to CASSSNQETQYF. The DNA is as follows: TGCGCCAGCAGCTCAAACCAAGAGACCCAGTACTTC. The chain is assembled from TRBV5-1 and TRBJ2-5; there is no confident call for the D gene. Including cysteine and phenylalanine, the CDR3 has 12 amino acids. CDR3 DNA only is kept here, 36 bases in frame from base 1. Looking up the germline V gene yields CDR1 SGHRS and CDR2 YFSETQ. V is reduced by 3 bases and J by 0 bases, leaving a spacing of 3 bases between them.